This paragraph covers one T cell receptor (beta chain) sequence. The data belong to a study of blood T cell repertoires in COVID-19. Across the study: The United States, Italy and Spain supplied acute and convalescent COVID-19 samples.

Produced via immunoSEQ multiplex PCR; TCRdb's table is partial and in-frame only. The profile covers about 190,000 clones, with about nine tenths appearing a single time and 1.1% taken by the ten largest. The CDR3 length is 16 residues. Deletions cut 3 bases from V and 1 base from J, with 16 bases between. Per the germline V gene, CDR1 is LGHDT and CDR2 is YNNKEL (reference sequence). This chain connects TRBV3-1 (or the pseudogene TRBV3-2) to TRBJ2-7, with D possibly TRBD2 on 6 matching bases. The sample was peripheral blood. The TCR originated in a man aged 25-45 years with acute or convalescent COVID-19. The CDR3 DNA follows: TGTGCCAGCAGCCATGGTGCGGGGACCCAGTCCTACGAGCAGTACTTC. Residues: CASSHGAGTQSYEQYF.